This T cell receptor beta chain was recorded in a study of T cell responses to AZD1222 COVID-19 vaccine. Whole-study findings and limits: After the peak T cell response, and only then, were repertoires sampled. The study found Spike-specific TCR breadth and depth rose after two AZD1222 doses.

Assay used: immunoSEQ multiplex PCR; TCRdb lists only in-frame clones, some missing. The sample consists of about 270,000 clones, approximately 94% of them appearing once. A word on this clone: The antigen remains undetermined.

Pooled together were second doses at about 4 or about 12 weeks. This CDR3 spans 12 amino acids. V lost 5 bases, J lost 2 bases, and 8 bases lay in between. Germline-derived CDR1 and CDR2 are SQVTM and ANQGSEA. The specimen was peripheral blood, collected 28 days after the second AZD1222 dose. J is TRBJ2-3 and V is TRBV29-1; D possibly corresponds to TRBD1 (5 bases). The TCR comes from an adult who received the AZD1222 COVID-19 vaccine. In nucleotides, the CDR3 is TGCAGCGTTATCGGACACACAGATACGCAGTATTTT. Protein sequence: CSVIGHTDTQYF.